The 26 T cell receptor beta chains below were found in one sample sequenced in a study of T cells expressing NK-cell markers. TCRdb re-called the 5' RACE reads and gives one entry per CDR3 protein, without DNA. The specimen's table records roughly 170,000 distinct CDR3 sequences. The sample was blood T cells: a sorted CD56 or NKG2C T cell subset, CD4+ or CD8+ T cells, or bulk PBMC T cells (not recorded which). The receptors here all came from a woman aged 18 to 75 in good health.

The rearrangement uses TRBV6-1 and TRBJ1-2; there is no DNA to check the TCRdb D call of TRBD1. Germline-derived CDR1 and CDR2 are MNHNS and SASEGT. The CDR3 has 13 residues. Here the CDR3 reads CASSRRQDYGYTF.

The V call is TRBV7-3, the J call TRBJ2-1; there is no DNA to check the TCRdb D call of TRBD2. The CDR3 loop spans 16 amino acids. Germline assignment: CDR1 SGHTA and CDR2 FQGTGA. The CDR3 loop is CASSLILAGGRNEQFF.

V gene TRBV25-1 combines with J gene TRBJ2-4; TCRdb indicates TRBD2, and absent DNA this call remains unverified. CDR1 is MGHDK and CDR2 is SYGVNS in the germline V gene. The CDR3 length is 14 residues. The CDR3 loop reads CASSEAGRENIQYF.

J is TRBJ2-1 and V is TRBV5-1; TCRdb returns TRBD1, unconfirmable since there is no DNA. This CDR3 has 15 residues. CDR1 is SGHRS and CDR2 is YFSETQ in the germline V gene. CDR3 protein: CASSRSGVAGNEQFF.

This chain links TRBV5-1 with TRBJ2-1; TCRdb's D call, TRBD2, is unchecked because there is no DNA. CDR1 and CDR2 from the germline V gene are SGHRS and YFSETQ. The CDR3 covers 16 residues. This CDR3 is CASSQLAGGHGYEQFF.

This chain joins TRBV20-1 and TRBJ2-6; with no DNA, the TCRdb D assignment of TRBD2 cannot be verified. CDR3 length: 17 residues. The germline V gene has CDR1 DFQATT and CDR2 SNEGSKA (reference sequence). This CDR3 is CSARTSGRAYGANVLTF.

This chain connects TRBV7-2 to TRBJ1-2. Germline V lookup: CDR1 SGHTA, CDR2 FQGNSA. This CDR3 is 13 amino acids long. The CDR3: CASSLGLNYGYTF.

The CDR3 loop is CATSPGLAGGYYEQYF. The rearrangement joins TRBV15 to TRBJ2-7; the D gene TCRdb calls, TRBD2, cannot be checked with no DNA. The CDR3 length is 16 residues. Germline assignment: CDR1 LNHNV and CDR2 YYDKDF (reference sequence).

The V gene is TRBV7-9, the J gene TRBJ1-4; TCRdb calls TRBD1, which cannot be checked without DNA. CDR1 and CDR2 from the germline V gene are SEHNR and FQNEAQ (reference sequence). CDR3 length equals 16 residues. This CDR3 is CASSSKGAGVEEKLFF.

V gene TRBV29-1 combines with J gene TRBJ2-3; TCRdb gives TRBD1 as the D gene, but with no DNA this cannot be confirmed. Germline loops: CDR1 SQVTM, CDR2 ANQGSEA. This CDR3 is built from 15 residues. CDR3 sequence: CSVGPGLTSTDTQYF.

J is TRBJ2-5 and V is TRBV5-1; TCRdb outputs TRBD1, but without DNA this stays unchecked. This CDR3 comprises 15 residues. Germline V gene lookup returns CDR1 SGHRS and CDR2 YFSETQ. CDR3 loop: CASSPITGEEETQYF.

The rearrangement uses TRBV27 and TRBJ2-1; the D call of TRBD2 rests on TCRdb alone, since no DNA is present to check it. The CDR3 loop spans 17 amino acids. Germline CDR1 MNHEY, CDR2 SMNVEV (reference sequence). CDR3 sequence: CASSLSEAGGLYNEQFF.

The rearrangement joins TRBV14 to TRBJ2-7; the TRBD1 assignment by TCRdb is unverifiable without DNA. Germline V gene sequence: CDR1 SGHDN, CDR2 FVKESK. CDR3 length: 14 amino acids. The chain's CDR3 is CASSYQTGSHEQYF.

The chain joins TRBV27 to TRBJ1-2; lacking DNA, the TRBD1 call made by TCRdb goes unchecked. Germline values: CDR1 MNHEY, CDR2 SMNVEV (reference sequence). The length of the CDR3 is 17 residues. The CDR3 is CASSLWPPGHSSQGYTF.

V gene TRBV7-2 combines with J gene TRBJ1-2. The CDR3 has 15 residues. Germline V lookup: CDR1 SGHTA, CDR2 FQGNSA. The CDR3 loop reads CASSLSLLSNYGYTF.

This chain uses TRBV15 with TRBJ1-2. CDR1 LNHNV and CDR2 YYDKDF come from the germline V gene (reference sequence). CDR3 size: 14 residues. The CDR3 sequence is CATSRDGAGYGYTF. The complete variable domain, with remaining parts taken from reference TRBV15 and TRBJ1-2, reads DAMVIQNPRYQVTQFGKPVTLSCSQTLNHNVMYWYQQKSSQAPKLLFHYYDKDFNNEADTPDNFQSRRPNTSFCFLDIRSPGLGDTAMYLCATSRDGAGYGYTFGSGTRLTVV.

CDR3 loop: CASSLWAGGLAKRGSYEQYF. J is TRBJ2-7 and V is TRBV28; checking the TCRdb D call of TRBD2 is not possible without DNA. CDR1 and CDR2 (germline): MDHEN, SYDVKM. The CDR3 has 20 amino acids.

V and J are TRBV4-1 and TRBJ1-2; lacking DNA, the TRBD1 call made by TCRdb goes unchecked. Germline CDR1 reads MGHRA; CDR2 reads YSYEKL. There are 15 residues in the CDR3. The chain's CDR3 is CASSQETGESYGYTF.

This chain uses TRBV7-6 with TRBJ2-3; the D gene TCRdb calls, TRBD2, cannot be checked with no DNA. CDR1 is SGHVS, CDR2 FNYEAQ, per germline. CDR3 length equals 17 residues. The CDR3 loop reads CASSLAGVAGAFDTQYF.

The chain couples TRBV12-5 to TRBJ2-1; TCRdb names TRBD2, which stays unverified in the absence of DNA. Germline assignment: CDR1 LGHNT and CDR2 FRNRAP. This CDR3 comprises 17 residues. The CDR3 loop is CASGLVTSGRGYNEQFF.

CDR3 in amino acids: CASSPTGSIGYTF. The chain recombines TRBV19 with TRBJ1-2; as DNA is missing, the TRBD1 call by TCRdb cannot be tested. The CDR3 sequence is 13 residues long. Germline assignment: CDR1 LNHDA and CDR2 SQIVND (reference sequence).

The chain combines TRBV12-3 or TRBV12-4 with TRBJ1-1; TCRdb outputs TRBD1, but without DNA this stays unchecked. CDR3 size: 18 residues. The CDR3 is CASSLSPGQKNRNTEAFF.

The CDR3 spells CASSVKIGGGEQFF. The rearrangement links TRBV9 to TRBJ2-1; TCRdb outputs TRBD1, but without DNA this stays unchecked. Germline CDR1 reads SGDLS; CDR2 reads YYNGEE. The CDR3 totals 14 residues.

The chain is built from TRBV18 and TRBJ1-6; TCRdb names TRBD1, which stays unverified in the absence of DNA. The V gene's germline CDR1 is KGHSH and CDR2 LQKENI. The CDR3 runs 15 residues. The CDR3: CASSPLGQGASPLHF. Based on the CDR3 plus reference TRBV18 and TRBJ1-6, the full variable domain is NAGVMQNPRHLVRRRGQEARLRCSPMKGHSHVYWYRQLPEEGLKFMVYLQKENIIDESGMPKERFSAEFPKEGPSILRIQQVVRGDSAAYFCASSPLGQGASPLHFGNGTRLTVT.

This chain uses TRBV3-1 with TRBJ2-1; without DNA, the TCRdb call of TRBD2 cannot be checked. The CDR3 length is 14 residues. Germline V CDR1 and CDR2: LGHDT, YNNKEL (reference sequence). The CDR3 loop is CASSKFVGRREQFF.

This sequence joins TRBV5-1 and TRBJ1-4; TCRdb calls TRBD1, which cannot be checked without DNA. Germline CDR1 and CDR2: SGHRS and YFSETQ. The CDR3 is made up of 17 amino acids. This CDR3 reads CASSLAGGARLGEKLFF.